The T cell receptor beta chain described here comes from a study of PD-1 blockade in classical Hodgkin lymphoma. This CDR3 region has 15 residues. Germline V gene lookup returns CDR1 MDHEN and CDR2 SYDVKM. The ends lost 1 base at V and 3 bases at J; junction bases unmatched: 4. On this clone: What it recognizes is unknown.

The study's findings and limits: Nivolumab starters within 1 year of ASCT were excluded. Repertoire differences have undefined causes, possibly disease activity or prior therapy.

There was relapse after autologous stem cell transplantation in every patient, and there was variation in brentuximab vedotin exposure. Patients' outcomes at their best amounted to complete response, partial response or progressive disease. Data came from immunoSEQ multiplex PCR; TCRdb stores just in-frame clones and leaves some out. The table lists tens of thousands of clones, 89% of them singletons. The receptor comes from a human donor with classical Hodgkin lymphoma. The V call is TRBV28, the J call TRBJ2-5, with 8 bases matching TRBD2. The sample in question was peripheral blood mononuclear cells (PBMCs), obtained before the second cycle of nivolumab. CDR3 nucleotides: TGTGCCAGCAGTTTATCTAATAGCGGGAAAGAGACCCAGTACTTC. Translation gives CASSLSNSGKETQYF.